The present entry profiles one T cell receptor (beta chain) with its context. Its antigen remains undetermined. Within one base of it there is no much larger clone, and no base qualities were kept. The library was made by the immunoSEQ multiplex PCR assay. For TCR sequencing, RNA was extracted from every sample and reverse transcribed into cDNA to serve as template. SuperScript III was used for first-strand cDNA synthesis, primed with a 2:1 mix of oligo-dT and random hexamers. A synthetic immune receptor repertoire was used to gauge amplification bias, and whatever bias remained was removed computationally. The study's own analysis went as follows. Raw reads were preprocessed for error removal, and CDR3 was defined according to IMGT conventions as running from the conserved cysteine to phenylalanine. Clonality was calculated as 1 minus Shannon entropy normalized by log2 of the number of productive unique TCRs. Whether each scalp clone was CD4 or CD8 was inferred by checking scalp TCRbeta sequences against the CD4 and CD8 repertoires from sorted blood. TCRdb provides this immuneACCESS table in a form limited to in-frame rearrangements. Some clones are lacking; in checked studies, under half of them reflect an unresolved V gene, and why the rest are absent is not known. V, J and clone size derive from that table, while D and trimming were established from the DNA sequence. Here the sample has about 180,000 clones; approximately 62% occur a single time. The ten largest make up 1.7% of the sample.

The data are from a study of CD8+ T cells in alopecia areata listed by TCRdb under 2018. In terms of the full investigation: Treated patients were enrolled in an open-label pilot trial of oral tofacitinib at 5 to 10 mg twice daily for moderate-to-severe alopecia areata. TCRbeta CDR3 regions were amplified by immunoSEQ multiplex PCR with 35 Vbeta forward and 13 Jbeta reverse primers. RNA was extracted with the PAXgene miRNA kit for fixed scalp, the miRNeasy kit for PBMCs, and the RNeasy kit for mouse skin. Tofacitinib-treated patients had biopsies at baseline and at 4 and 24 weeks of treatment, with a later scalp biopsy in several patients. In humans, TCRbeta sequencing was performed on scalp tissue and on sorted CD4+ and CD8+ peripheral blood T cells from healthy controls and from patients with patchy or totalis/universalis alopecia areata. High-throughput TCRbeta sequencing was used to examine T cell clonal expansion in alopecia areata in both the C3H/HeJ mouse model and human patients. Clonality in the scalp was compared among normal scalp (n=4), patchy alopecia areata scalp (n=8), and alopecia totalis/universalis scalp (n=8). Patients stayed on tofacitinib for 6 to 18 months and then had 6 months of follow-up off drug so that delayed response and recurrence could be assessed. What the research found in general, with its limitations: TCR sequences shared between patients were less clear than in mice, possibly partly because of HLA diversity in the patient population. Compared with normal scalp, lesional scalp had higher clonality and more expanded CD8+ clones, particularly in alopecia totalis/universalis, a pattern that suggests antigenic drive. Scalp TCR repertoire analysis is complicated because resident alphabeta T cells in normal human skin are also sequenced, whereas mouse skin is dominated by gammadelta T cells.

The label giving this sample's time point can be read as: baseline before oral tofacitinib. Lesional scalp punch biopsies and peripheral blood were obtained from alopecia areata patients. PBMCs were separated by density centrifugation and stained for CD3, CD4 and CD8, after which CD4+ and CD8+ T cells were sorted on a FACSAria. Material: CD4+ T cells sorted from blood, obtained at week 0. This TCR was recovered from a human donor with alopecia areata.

Read as DNA, the sequence is TGTGCCAGCAGCGCCACAGGGGTTGAGCAGTTCTTC. The resulting protein is CASSATGVEQFF. The rearranged chain carries TRBV7-8 and TRBJ2-1, and TRBD1 matches 7 of the central bases. Trimming takes 5 bases off V and 9 bases off J; junction bases not matched to a gene: 4. Looking up the germline V gene yields CDR1 SGHVS and CDR2 FQNEAQ. The CDR3 contains 12 residues, cysteine and phenylalanine counted. Only the CDR3 region is kept as DNA, spanning 36 bases read in frame from base 1.